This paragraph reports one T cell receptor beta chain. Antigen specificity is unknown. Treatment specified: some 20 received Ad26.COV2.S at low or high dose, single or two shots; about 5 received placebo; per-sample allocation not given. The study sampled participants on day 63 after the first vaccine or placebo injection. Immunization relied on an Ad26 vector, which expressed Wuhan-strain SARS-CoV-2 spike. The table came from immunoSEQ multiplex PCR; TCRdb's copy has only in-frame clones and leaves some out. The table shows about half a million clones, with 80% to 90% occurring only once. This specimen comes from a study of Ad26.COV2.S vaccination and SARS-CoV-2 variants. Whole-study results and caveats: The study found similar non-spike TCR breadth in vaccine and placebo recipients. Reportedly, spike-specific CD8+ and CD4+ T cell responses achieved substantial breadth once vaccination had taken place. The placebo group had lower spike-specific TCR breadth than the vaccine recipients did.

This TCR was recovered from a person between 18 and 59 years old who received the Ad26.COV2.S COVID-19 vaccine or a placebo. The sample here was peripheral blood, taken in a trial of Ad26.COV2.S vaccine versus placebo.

CDR3 region: CASSVEEIGPQHF. CDR3 bases: TGTGCCAGCAGCGTTGAGGAGATTGGGCCCCAGCATTTT. The chain uses TRBV27 and TRBJ1-5; no reliable D call. Deletions cut 6 bases from V and 9 bases from J, with 15 bases between. The CDR3 extends over 13 amino acids. Germline CDR1 MNHEY, CDR2 SMNVEV (reference sequence).